Shown below are 27 T cell receptor beta chains from a single sample sequenced in a study of low-dose radiotherapy and immunotherapy resistance in tumors (dated by TCRdb to about 2022). The label giving this sample's time point can be read as: before trial treatment. Sequencing was carried out with an Illumina HiSeq 2500. First-strand cDNA was synthesized with Superscript III and a set of TRAV- and TRBV-specific primers, covering both TCRalpha and TCRbeta chains. TCRs were amplified with Phusion for around 21 PCR cycles, with a constant-region primer paired with the adapter attached to the V primers. TCRdb passed the public sequencing reads through fastp at Q25 and MiXCR, retaining productive beta sequences. CDR3 protein duplicates are merged, each entry listing the most common genes and DNA. The sample table contains around 64,000 distinct CDR3 sequences; only one count was recorded for less than 30% of them. The ten largest clones represent under 7% of the sample.

Sequenced here: PBMCs, sampled before treatment. The receptors were gathered from a male donor with rectosigmoid adenocarcinoma.

As concerns this clonotype: Relative to the germline gene, one junction end is altered; a read error may explain this. The rearrangement uses TRBV28 and TRBJ1-4; possible D gene TRBD1, 5 bases. CDR3 size: 15 residues. CDR1 MDHEN and CDR2 SYDVKM come from the germline V gene. CDR3 residues: CASSAQAATNEKPFF. Here the CDR3 DNA reads TGTGCCAGCAGTGCACAGGCTGCAACTAATGAAAAACCGTTTTTT. The variable domain in full, completed from reference TRBV28 and TRBJ1-4, reads DVKVTQSSRYLVKRTGEKVFLECVQDMDHENMFWYRQDPGLGLRLIYFSYDVKMKEKGDIPEGYSVSREKKERFSLILESASTNQTSMYLCASSAQAATNEKPFFGSGTQLSVL.

This clonotype was counted ten times or more. The chain recombines TRBV11-2 with TRBJ2-5, with D possibly matching TRBD2 (5 bases). The CDR3 contains 13 residues. CDR1 SGHAT and CDR2 FQNNGV come from the germline V gene. V was pared by 5 bases and J by 2 bases, with 9 bases between. The CDR3 sequence: CASSRGGQETQYF. The CDR3 nucleotides read TGTGCCAGCAGCCGGGGTGGGCAAGAGACCCAGTACTTC.

The chain joins TRBV5-6 to TRBJ2-5; 9 positions agree with TRBD2. This CDR3 comprises 17 residues. Germline V gives CDR1 SGHDT, CDR2 YYEEEE. Trimming at V came to 4 bases and at J to 3 bases, leaving 13 bases not matched to a gene. The CDR3 nucleotides read TGTGCCAGCAGCACTGCCCCCCCAGCGGGGGGAGAAGAGACCCAGTACTTC. This gives the protein CASSTAPPAGGEETQYF.

The genes are TRBV6-2 or TRBV6-3 and TRBJ2-1; 10 nucleotides agree with TRBD1. Unmatched junction bases numbered 11, after V lost 7 bases and J lost 8 bases. The CDR3 has 15 amino acids. Looked up from germline, CDR1 is MNHEY and CDR2 is SVGEGT. The DNA for the CDR3 is TGTGCCAGCATCCAGCGGGACAGGGGATTCGATGAGCAGTTCTTC. Translation: CASIQRDRGFDEQFF.

This clonotype was counted at least ten times. This chain connects TRBV5-4 to TRBJ2-2; D gene ambiguous. This CDR3 is built from 13 residues. Germline V gives CDR1 SGHNT, CDR2 YYREEE (reference sequence). V was pared by 4 bases and J by 6 bases, with 10 bases between. CDR3 sequence reads: CASSIQSAGELFF. CDR3 coding DNA: TGTGCCAGCAGCATCCAAAGCGCCGGGGAGCTGTTTTTT.

This clonotype was seen at least ten times. The rearrangement links TRBV28 to TRBJ1-4, with 11 positions matching TRBD1. V dropped 5 bases and J dropped 6; count of bases not matched to a gene: 8. The CDR3 has 16 residues. The germline CDR1 and CDR2 sequences are MDHEN and SYDVKM. CDR3 amino acids: CASSTPGQGEYEKLFF. The CDR3 region has the DNA TGTGCCAGCAGTACCCCGGGACAGGGGGAGTATGAAAAACTGTTTTTT.

The chain is built from TRBV12-3 or TRBV12-4 and TRBJ2-7, with TRBD2 matching 8 bases. There are 12 residues in the CDR3. The junction had 7 bases not matched to a gene; V was cut back by 2 bases and J by 13 bases. In nucleotides, the CDR3 is TGTGCCAGCAGTTTAATCCCCGGGACTAGATACTTC. Protein sequence: CASSLIPGTRYF.

Many counts were recorded for this clonotype. The chain links TRBV19 to TRBJ1-5; 7 bases fit TRBD1. This CDR3 has 16 residues. Germline assignment: CDR1 LNHDA and CDR2 SQIVND (reference sequence). Germline trimming cut 7 bases from V and 4 bases from J; bases unmatched to any gene: 13. The CDR3 reads CASIPYGQAGNQPQHF. In DNA, the CDR3 is TGTGCCAGTATCCCTTACGGACAGGCAGGAAATCAGCCCCAGCATTTT. Based on the CDR3 plus reference TRBV19 and TRBJ1-5, the full variable domain is DGGITQSPKYLFRKEGQNVTLSCEQNLNHDAMYWYRQDPGQGLRLIYYSQIVNDFQKGDIAEGYSVSREKKESFPLTVTSAQKNPTAFYLCASIPYGQAGNQPQHFGDGTRLSIL.

This clonotype showed up many times. The CDR3 is CASSLRESGGYTF. The CDR3 nucleotides are TGTGCCAGCTCACTAAGGGAGAGTGGTGGCTACACCTTC. The gene calls are TRBV18 and TRBJ1-2; no reliable D call. Trimming stripped 4 bases from V and 7 bases from J, with 13 bases between. Germline V CDR1 and CDR2: KGHSH, LQKENI. The CDR3 is made up of 13 amino acids.

This chain uses TRBV12-3 or TRBV12-4 with TRBJ2-1; 12 nucleotides match TRBD1. The CDR3 has 18 residues. The V segment lost 6 bases and the J segment 7 bases; nucleotides outside the gene matches: 16. This chain's CDR3 is CASRGDRGRAGKYNEQFF. CDR3 coding DNA: TGTGCCAGCAGGGGGGACAGGGGGCGAGCGGGGAAGTATAATGAGCAGTTCTTC.

This clonotype was picked up many times. V gene TRBV4-3 combines with J gene TRBJ1-1, with D perhaps matching TRBD1 (5 bases). V dropped 0 bases and J dropped 4 bases, with 9 bases sitting between them. Per germline, CDR1 LGHNA and CDR2 YSLEER. CDR3 size: 14 residues. CDR3 sequence (DNA): TGCGCCAGCAGCCAAGAACTCAGGGCCACTGAAGCTTTCTTT. It codes for CASSQELRATEAFF.

This clonotype was seen at least ten times. V gene TRBV28 combines with J gene TRBJ2-3; 15 bases match TRBD2. The V and J ends lost 5 bases and 2 bases, in that order; junction bases with no gene match: 5. This CDR3 comprises 17 residues. The germline V gene has CDR1 MDHEN and CDR2 SYDVKM. The CDR3 reads CASSGLAGGMITDTQYF. For the CDR3, the DNA is TGTGCCAGCAGTGGACTAGCGGGGGGGATGATCACAGATACGCAGTATTTT.

The CDR3 protein is CASSYWRESAPGEQYF. The CDR3 nucleotides are TGTGCCAGCAGTTATTGGCGGGAGTCCGCTCCTGGCGAGCAGTACTTC. This sequence joins TRBV6-2 or TRBV6-3 and TRBJ2-7; the match to TRBD2 covers 7 bases. The CDR3 has 16 amino acids. The trim removed 3 bases at V and 6 bases at J, leaving 14 bases unmatched. Germline V gene lookup returns CDR1 MNHEY and CDR2 SVGEGT.

This clonotype came up many times. V is TRBV6-5 and J is TRBJ2-1, with D uncertain. Trimming shortened V by 2 bases and J by 4 bases, and 15 bases separated the two germline ends. This CDR3 region has 16 residues. Germline V lookup: CDR1 MNHEY, CDR2 SVGAGI. The CDR3 nucleotides read TGTGCCAGCAGTTACGCCGGCGGTGCGTCATACAATGAGCAGTTCTTC. Translation: CASSYAGGASYNEQFF.

This clonotype was found many times. This chain connects TRBV28 to TRBJ2-3; no clear D gene. CDR1 MDHEN and CDR2 SYDVKM come from the germline V gene. V lost 10 bases to trimming and J lost 0 bases, with 11 bases between them. The CDR3 is 13 amino acids. The CDR3 spells CATDRPSTDTQYF. In DNA form, the CDR3 reads TGTGCCACCGACCGTCCTAGCACAGATACGCAGTATTTT.

The chain carries TRBV5-8 and TRBJ2-3, with 8 bases matching TRBD1. Germline V gene sequence: CDR1 SGHTS, CDR2 YDEGEE. Germline trimming cut 5 bases from V and 0 bases from J; bases unmatched to any gene: 5. This CDR3 comprises 15 residues. CDR3 protein: CASSSDRGSTDTQYF. Here the CDR3 DNA reads TGTGCCAGCAGTTCCGACAGGGGCAGCACAGATACGCAGTATTTT.

Turning to this clonotype: Since a much larger clone is just one base distant, this may be a read error. Since the CDR3 does not end with the conserved phenylalanine or tryptophan, this likely comes from a read error. CDR3 protein: CASRGAGRYNEQFC. The CDR3 coding sequence is TGTGCCAGCAGAGGGGCGGGACGTTACAATGAGCAGTTCTGC. This chain uses TRBV6-2 or TRBV6-3 with TRBJ2-1; TRBD2 is a possible D gene (6 bases). CDR3 length: 14 residues. The ends were cut back, 6 bases at V and 4 bases at J, with 13 bases in the middle. Per germline, CDR1 MNHEY and CDR2 SVGEGT.

Ten or more counts support this clonotype. V is TRBV18 and J is TRBJ2-7; D ambiguous. From germline, CDR1 is KGHSH and CDR2 LQKENI. V gave up 0 bases and J gave up 3 bases, with 6 bases separating them. This CDR3 has 13 residues. The CDR3 region is CASSPPDGYEQYF. In nucleotides, the CDR3 is TGTGCCAGCTCACCACCGGATGGCTACGAGCAGTACTTC.

A word on this clonotype: A single base is all that separates this from a far larger clone, so a read error is likely. The genes are TRBV2 and TRBJ2-4, with D uncertain. V lost 2 bases and J 13 bases, leaving 21 bases between the germline ends. Germline lookup yields CDR1 SNHLY and CDR2 FYNNEI. This CDR3 spans 15 amino acids. The CDR3 coding sequence is TGTGCCAGCAGTGAACCGTTCACTCTCTACAATGAGCAGTACTTC. Its protein is CASSEPFTLYNEQYF.

There are many counts of this clonotype. At one end, the junction sequence differs from germline, possibly due to a read error. J is TRBJ1-6 and V is TRBV7-9; TRBD1 is a possible D gene (6 bases). The CDR3 spans 15 residues. Germline CDR1 and CDR2: SEHNR and FQNEAQ (reference sequence). The CDR3 DNA follows: TGTGCCAGCAGCTCGGACAGTAGGCTAAATTCGCCCCTCCACTTT. It is translated as CASSSDSRLNSPLHF. Complete variable domain (other parts from reference TRBV7-9 and TRBJ1-6): DTGVSQNPRHKITKRGQNVTFRCDPISEHNRLYWYRQTLGQGPEFLTYFQNEAQLEKSRLLSDRFSAERPKGSFSTLEIQRTEQGDSAMYLCASSSDSRLNSPLHFGNGTRLTVT.

This clonotype was detected a few times. The chain couples TRBV5-4 to TRBJ2-7; D possibly corresponds to TRBD1 (5 bases). Germline V lookup: CDR1 SGHNT, CDR2 YYREEE (reference sequence). Trimming stripped 4 bases from V and 0 bases from J, with 11 bases between. The CDR3 runs to 14 residues. Written as DNA, the CDR3 is TGTGCCAGCAGCGTCCAGGGAAACTCCTACGAGCAGTACTTC. This translates into CASSVQGNSYEQYF.

This clonotype appeared many times. The CDR3 loop is CSVARGTEAFF. CDR3 sequence (DNA): TGCAGCGTTGCGCGGGGGACTGAAGCTTTCTTT. The chain combines TRBV29-1 with TRBJ1-1, with D perhaps TRBD1 (5 bases). The CDR3 runs 11 residues. V was pared by 4 bases and J by 5 bases, with 8 bases between. Germline values: CDR1 SQVTM, CDR2 ANQGSEA.

This clonotype came up many times. The CDR3 DNA reads TGTGCCAGCAGCGTCCAAGACCTAGCGGTGGGGGAGACCCAGTACTTC. Protein product: CASSVQDLAVGETQYF. The rearrangement links TRBV9 to TRBJ2-5; 7 bases map to TRBD2. The CDR3 length is 16 residues. V lost 2 bases, J lost 5 bases, and 12 bases stayed unmatched. CDR1 is SGDLS and CDR2 is YYNGEE in the germline V gene.

The chain uses TRBV12-3 or TRBV12-4 and TRBJ2-1; D is undetermined. V was clipped by 5 bases and J by 5 bases, with 7 bases between them. CDR3 length equals 12 residues. CDR3 region: CASSQSNNEQFF. The CDR3 nucleotides are TGTGCCAGCAGTCAATCTAACAATGAGCAGTTCTTC.

V usage is TRBV5-1 and J usage is TRBJ1-1, with TRBD1 identical over 7 bases. The germline gives CDR1 SGHRS, CDR2 YFSETQ. This CDR3 is 14 amino acids long. V lost 4 bases, J lost 1 base, and 4 bases stayed unmatched. The CDR3 bases are TGCGCCAGCAGCGGGGGACAGCAGAACACTGAAGCTTTCTTT. Its protein is CASSGGQQNTEAFF. Full variable domain (rest looked up from reference TRBV5-1 and TRBJ1-1): KAGVTQTPRYLIKTRGQQVTLSCSPISGHRSVSWYQQTPGQGLQFLFEYFSETQRNKGNFPGRFSGRQFSNSRSEMNVSTLELGDSALYLCASSGGQQNTEAFFGQGTRLTVV.

The chain recombines TRBV28 with TRBJ1-1; D may be TRBD1 (5 bases). The V and J ends lost 6 bases and 3 bases respectively, with 17 bases between them. Germline-derived CDR1 and CDR2 are MDHEN and SYDVKM. The CDR3 covers 15 residues. CDR3 amino acids: CASSPFRTGDTEAFF. CDR3 in DNA: TGTGCCAGCAGCCCGTTCCGGACGGGGGACACTGAAGCTTTCTTT. Using reference TRBV28 and TRBJ1-1 for the parts outside the CDR3, the full variable domain is DVKVTQSSRYLVKRTGEKVFLECVQDMDHENMFWYRQDPGLGLRLIYFSYDVKMKEKGDIPEGYSVSREKKERFSLILESASTNQTSMYLCASSPFRTGDTEAFFGQGTRLTVV.

This clonotype has ten or more counts. The J gene is TRBJ2-7, the V gene TRBV6-2 or TRBV6-3; D not certain. Germline V gives CDR1 MNHEY, CDR2 SVGEGT. CDR3 size: 14 residues. Between the trimmed V and J ends, which lost 0 bases and 4 bases, there was a span of 10 bases. The CDR3 DNA reads TGTGCCAGCAGTTACTCCCCTGGAGTGTACGAGCAGTACTTC. This encodes CASSYSPGVYEQYF.